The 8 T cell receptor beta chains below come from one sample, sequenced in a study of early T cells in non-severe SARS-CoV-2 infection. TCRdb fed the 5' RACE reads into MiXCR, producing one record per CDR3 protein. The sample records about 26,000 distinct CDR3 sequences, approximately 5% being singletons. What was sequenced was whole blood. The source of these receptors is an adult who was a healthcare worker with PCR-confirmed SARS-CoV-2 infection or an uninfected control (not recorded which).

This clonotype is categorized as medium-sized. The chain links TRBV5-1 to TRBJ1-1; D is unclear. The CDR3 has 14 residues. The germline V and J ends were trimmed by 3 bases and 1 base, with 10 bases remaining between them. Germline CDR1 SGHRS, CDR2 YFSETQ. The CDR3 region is CASSSRTGNTEAFF. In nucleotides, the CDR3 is TGCGCCAGCAGCTCCCGTACCGGGAACACTGAAGCTTTCTTT.

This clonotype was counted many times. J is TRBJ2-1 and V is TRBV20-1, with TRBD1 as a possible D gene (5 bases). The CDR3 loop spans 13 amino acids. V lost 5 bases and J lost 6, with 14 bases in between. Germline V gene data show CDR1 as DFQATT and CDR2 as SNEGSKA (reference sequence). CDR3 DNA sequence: TGCAGTGCTCCCTCCTCAGGGCGCAATGAGCAGTTCTTC. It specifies CSAPSSGRNEQFF.

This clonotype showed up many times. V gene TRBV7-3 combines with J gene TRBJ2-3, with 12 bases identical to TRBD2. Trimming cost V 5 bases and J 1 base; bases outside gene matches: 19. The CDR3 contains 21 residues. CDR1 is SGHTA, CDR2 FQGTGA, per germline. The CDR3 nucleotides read TGTGCCAGCAGCCCAAAATCAAAGACTAGCGGGGGAGGGCTTTGCACAGATACGCAGTATTTT. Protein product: CASSPKSKTSGGGLCTDTQYF.

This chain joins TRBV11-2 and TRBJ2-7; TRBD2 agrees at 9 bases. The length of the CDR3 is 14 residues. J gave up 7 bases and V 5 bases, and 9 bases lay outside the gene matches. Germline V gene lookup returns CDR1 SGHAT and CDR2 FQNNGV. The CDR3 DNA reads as TGTGCCAGCAGCCCTCCTAGCGGGGCGAGGGAGCAGTACTTC. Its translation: CASSPPSGAREQYF.

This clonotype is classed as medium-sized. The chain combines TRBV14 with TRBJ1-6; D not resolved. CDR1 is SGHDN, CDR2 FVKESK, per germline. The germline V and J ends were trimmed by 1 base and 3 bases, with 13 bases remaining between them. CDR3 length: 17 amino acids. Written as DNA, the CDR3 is TGTGCCAGCAGCCAAGTCCCCTACACGGGCTATAATTCACCCCTCCACTTT. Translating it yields CASSQVPYTGYNSPLHF.

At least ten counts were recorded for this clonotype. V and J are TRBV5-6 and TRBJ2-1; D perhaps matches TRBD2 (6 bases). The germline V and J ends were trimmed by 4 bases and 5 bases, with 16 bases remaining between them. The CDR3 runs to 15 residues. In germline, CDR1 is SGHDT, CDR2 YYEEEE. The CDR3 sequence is CASSALERVDNEQFF. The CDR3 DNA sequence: TGTGCCAGCAGCGCGCTGGAGCGGGTGGACAATGAGCAGTTCTTC.

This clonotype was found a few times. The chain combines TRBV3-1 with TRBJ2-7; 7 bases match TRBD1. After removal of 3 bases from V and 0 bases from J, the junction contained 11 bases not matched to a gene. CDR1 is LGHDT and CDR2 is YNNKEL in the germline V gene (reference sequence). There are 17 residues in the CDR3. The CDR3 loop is CASSQAYGQAVSYEQYF. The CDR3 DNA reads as TGTGCCAGCAGCCAGGCATACGGACAGGCCGTCTCCTACGAGCAGTACTTC.

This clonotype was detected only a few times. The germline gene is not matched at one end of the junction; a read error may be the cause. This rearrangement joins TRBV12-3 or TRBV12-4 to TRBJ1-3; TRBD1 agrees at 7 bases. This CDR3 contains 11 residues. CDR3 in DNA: TGTGCCAGCAGTTCCTCCGACAGGGTTGACTTT. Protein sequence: CASSSSDRVDF.